These 24 T cell receptor beta chains share one sample of origin, sequenced in a study of technical replicates of blood from a handful of donors (dated by TCRdb to between 2016 and 2019). Receptor libraries were prepared by the immunoSEQ multiplex PCR assay. TCRdb stores this immuneACCESS table with in-frame sequences only. Part of the clones is absent; in the studies checked, under half of the shortfall reflects unresolved V genes, and no reason is known for the rest. The sample table contains 80,000 to 95,000 clones; only one count was recorded for approximately 96% of them. The top ten hold around 0.33% of the sample. The source material was T cells isolated from PBMCs. These receptors originate from a human donor in good health.

This chain uses TRBV6-5 with TRBJ2-1; 8 nucleotides line up with TRBD2. Germline CDR1 MNHEY, CDR2 SVGAGI. The V segment lost 2 bases and the J segment 6 bases; nucleotides outside the gene matches: 6. This CDR3 region has 15 residues. The CDR3 DNA reads as TGTGCCAGCAGTTACCGTGGACTAGCAAGCAATGAGCAGTTCTTC. It encodes CASSYRGLASNEQFF.

The chain has TRBV16 and TRBJ2-1; 9 bases match TRBD2. J gave up 8 bases and V 4 bases, and 6 bases lay outside the gene matches. This CDR3 has 14 residues. CDR1 is KGHSY, CDR2 FQNENV, per germline. The CDR3 loop reads CASSPPGLAHEQFF. The CDR3 nucleotides read TGTGCCAGCAGCCCCCCGGGACTAGCACATGAGCAGTTCTTC.

The chain combines TRBV6-5 with TRBJ1-2, with TRBD1 matching over 7 bases. Per germline, CDR1 MNHEY and CDR2 SVGAGI. This CDR3 region has 15 residues. The V segment lost 4 bases and the J segment 0 bases; nucleotides outside the gene matches: 5. In nucleotides, the CDR3 is TGTGCCAGCAGTTCTATAGGGACAGCTAACTATGGCTACACCTTC. Protein product: CASSSIGTANYGYTF.

The chain couples TRBV28 to TRBJ1-5; D may be TRBD1 (5 bases). Between the trimmed V and J ends, which lost 7 bases and 7 bases, there was a span of 17 bases. This CDR3 has 14 residues. The V gene's germline CDR1 is MDHEN and CDR2 SYDVKM. The CDR3 here is CASTDGAKNQPQHF. CDR3 sequence (DNA): TGTGCCAGCACCGATGGGGCGAAGAACCAGCCCCAGCATTTT.

The chain couples TRBV4-1 to TRBJ2-7; TRBD2 agrees at 7 bases. Germline assignment: CDR1 MGHRA and CDR2 YSYEKL. This CDR3 has 15 residues. Trimming removed 0 bases from V and 2 bases from J; junction bases left unmatched: 4. In DNA, the CDR3 is TGCGCCAGCAGCCAAGAACGCCTAGCGGCCTACGAGCAGTACTTC. Encoded protein: CASSQERLAAYEQYF.

This rearrangement joins TRBV7-8 to TRBJ2-7, with a weak D call TRBD1 (5 bases). The CDR3 loop spans 16 amino acids. Trimming shortened V by 0 bases and J by 8 bases, and 20 bases separated the two germline ends. CDR1 is SGHVS, CDR2 FQNEAQ, per germline. CDR3 sequence: CASSLATPRGPRKQYF. In nucleotides, the CDR3 is TGTGCCAGCAGCTTAGCGACCCCAAGGGGCCCTAGGAAGCAGTACTTC.

Written as DNA, the CDR3 is TGTGCCTGGTGCAAGGGAGGGAGCAATCAGCCCCAGCATTTT. Encoded protein: CAWCKGGSNQPQHF. The V gene is TRBV30, the J gene TRBJ1-5; D is uncertain. CDR1 GTSNPN and CDR2 SVGIG come from the germline V gene (reference sequence). Between the trimmed V and J ends, which lost 5 bases and 1 base, there was a span of 12 bases. This CDR3 contains 14 residues.

The chain employs TRBV29-1 and TRBJ1-1; D call uncertain. CDR1 is SQVTM, CDR2 ANQGSEA, per germline. The CDR3 has 13 amino acids. The V end was cut by 5 bases, the J end by 5 bases, with 15 bases between. CDR3 sequence reads: CSVLLGERTEAFF. The CDR3 nucleotides read TGCAGCGTTCTCCTGGGTGAGAGGACTGAAGCTTTCTTT. The whole variable domain, remainder taken from reference TRBV29-1 and TRBJ1-1, is SAVISQKPSRDICQRGTSLTIQCQVDSQVTMMFWYRQQPGQSLTLIATANQGSEATYESGFVIDKFPISRPNLTFSTLTVSNMSPEDSSIYLCSVLLGERTEAFFGQGTRLTVV.

This sequence joins TRBV2 and TRBJ1-2; D is uncertain. The V end was cut by 4 bases, the J end by 6 bases, with 21 bases between. The CDR3 totals 16 residues. From germline, CDR1 is SNHLY and CDR2 FYNNEI. CDR3 amino acids: CASSAMTPSLTNGYTF. DNA for the CDR3: TGTGCCAGCAGTGCGATGACGCCTTCACTAACTAATGGCTACACCTTC.

This sequence joins TRBV18 and TRBJ2-7; 12 nucleotides line up with TRBD2. The ends lost 2 bases at V and 7 bases at J; junction bases unmatched: 6. CDR3 length equals 15 residues. Germline V gives CDR1 KGHSH, CDR2 LQKENI. The CDR3 DNA reads TGTGCCAGCTCACCATCGACTAGCGGGAGTCGAGAGCAGTACTTC. This sequence encodes CASSPSTSGSREQYF.

The V and J genes are TRBV6-5 and TRBJ1-2; 7 bases agree with TRBD1. This CDR3 has 15 amino acids. Unmatched junction bases numbered 14, after V lost 5 bases and J lost 8 bases. Germline lookup yields CDR1 MNHEY and CDR2 SVGAGI. Here the CDR3 DNA reads TGTGCCAGCAGTGTCGGGGGAGTGACAGGGTACGGCTACACCTTC. The encoded protein is CASSVGGVTGYGYTF.

The chain has TRBV30 and TRBJ2-1, with 11 bases lining up with TRBD2. CDR3 size: 14 residues. The junction had 2 bases not matched to a gene; V was cut back by 2 bases and J by 5 bases. The V gene's germline CDR1 is GTSNPN and CDR2 SVGIG (reference sequence). CDR3 nucleotide sequence: TGTGCCTGGAGTTGGGGACTAGCGGACAATGAGCAGTTCTTC. Amino acid sequence: CAWSWGLADNEQFF.

Of note for this clone: At the DNA level, this CDR3 is encoded by other sequences in the same sample as well. This rearrangement joins TRBV27 to TRBJ2-7; TRBD2 might be the D (6 bases). Germline CDR1 and CDR2: MNHEY and SMNVEV (reference sequence). The V end was cut by 2 bases, the J end by 4 bases, with 6 bases between. The CDR3 runs 12 residues. The CDR3 DNA follows: TGTGCCAGCAGTTTAGGGGGGTACGAGCAGTACTTC. Residues: CASSLGGYEQYF.

The rearrangement uses TRBV7-6 and TRBJ2-1, with 8 bases aligning to TRBD2. This CDR3 comprises 15 residues. After removal of 1 base from V and 6 bases from J, the junction contained 5 bases not matched to a gene. CDR1 is SGHVS, CDR2 FNYEAQ, per germline. In nucleotides, the CDR3 is TGTGCCAGCAGCTTAGAGGCCGGGACTAGCAATGAGCAGTTCTTC. Protein: CASSLEAGTSNEQFF.

This chain connects TRBV2 to TRBJ2-7; tentative D call: TRBD1 (6 bases). Germline assignment: CDR1 SNHLY and CDR2 FYNNEI. With 8 bases removed from V and 2 bases from J, the gap between germline ends came to 10 bases. This CDR3 comprises 12 residues. The CDR3 DNA reads as TGTGCCAGCCAACGGGACACCTACGAGCAGTACTTC. It encodes CASQRDTYEQYF.

This chain links TRBV7-3 with TRBJ2-3, with 8 bases matching TRBD2. The germline CDR1 and CDR2 sequences are SGHTA and FQGTGA. The CDR3 is 15 residues long. Germline trimming cut 3 bases from V and 4 bases from J; bases unmatched to any gene: 6. DNA for the CDR3: TGTGCCAGCAGCTTCTCAGCGGGAGAGGCAGATACGCAGTATTTT. Its protein product is CASSFSAGEADTQYF.

This clone has only one observation. The V and J genes are TRBV9 and TRBJ2-2; D is perhaps TRBD2 (6 bases). Trimming left V 0 bases short and J 5 bases short, with 11 bases between. Germline CDR1 and CDR2: SGDLS and YYNGEE. The CDR3 covers 15 residues. The CDR3 nucleotides read TGTGCCAGCAGCGTAGAAATAGGGAGGACCGGGGAGCTGTTTTTT. Its translation is CASSVEIGRTGELFF. Looking up the rest from reference TRBV9 and TRBJ2-2 gives the full variable domain: DSGVTQTPKHLITATGQRVTLRCSPRSGDLSVYWYQQSLDQGLQFLIQYYNGEERAKGNILERFSAQQFPDLHSELNLSSLELGDSALYFCASSVEIGRTGELFFGEGSRLTVL.

The chain recombines TRBV7-2 with TRBJ1-2; 7 bases are a match to TRBD1. Looked up from germline, CDR1 is SGHTA and CDR2 is FQGNSA. V lost 5 bases and J lost 2; bases outside the gene matches: 8. The CDR3 loop spans 15 amino acids. The CDR3 region is CASSPTGTDNYGYTF. The CDR3 DNA reads TGTGCCAGCAGCCCTACCGGGACAGACAACTATGGCTACACCTTC.

The chain is built from TRBV5-1 and TRBJ2-7; 12 bases map to TRBD2. CDR1 SGHRS and CDR2 YFSETQ come from the germline V gene. This CDR3 spans 16 amino acids. Trimming removed 4 bases from V and 0 bases from J; junction bases left unmatched: 5. CDR3 sequence reads: CASSPRTSGNSYEQYF. DNA for the CDR3: TGCGCCAGCAGCCCCAGGACTAGCGGGAACTCCTACGAGCAGTACTTC.

This clone was seen only once. The chain couples TRBV7-3 to TRBJ2-1, with TRBD2 matching 11 bases. The V gene end was trimmed by 1 base and the J gene end by 8 bases; junction bases not matched to a gene: 4. This CDR3 has 15 amino acids. Germline-derived CDR1 and CDR2 are SGHTA and FQGTGA. CDR3 DNA: TGTGCCAGCAGCTTAAGCCTAGCGGGAGGTCATGAGCAGTTCTTC. Translating it yields CASSLSLAGGHEQFF.

V usage is TRBV23-1 and J usage is TRBJ1-5; no reliable D call. TRBV23-1 counts as an open reading frame of uncertain function. Trimming left V 3 bases short and J 0 bases short, with 12 bases between. CDR3 length: 16 residues. The DNA for the CDR3 is TGCGCCAGCAGTCACACGGGGAGATATAGCAATCAGCCCCAGCATTTT. Translating gives CASSHTGRYSNQPQHF.

This sequence joins TRBV7-3 and TRBJ2-1; D perhaps matches TRBD2 (6 bases). Trimming took 1 base from V and 9 from J, leaving 16 bases between them. This CDR3 region has 15 residues. The V gene's germline CDR1 is SGHTA and CDR2 FQGTGA. CDR3 sequence: CASSLKSGVGREQFF. DNA of the CDR3: TGTGCCAGCAGCTTAAAGTCGGGAGTAGGCCGTGAGCAGTTCTTC.

This chain connects TRBV29-1 to TRBJ2-1; 9 bases map to TRBD2. The V gene end was trimmed by 3 bases and the J gene end by 0 bases; junction bases not matched to a gene: 0. The V gene's germline CDR1 is SQVTM and CDR2 ANQGSEA. The CDR3 is made up of 14 amino acids. CDR3: CSVDSGGSYNEQFF. In nucleotides, the CDR3 is TGCAGCGTTGATAGCGGGGGCTCCTACAATGAGCAGTTCTTC.

The gene calls are TRBV27 and TRBJ1-1; unclear D gene. Trimming left V 4 bases short and J 0 bases short, with 6 bases between. There are 13 residues in the CDR3. Germline V gene lookup returns CDR1 MNHEY and CDR2 SMNVEV (reference sequence). The CDR3 region is CASSYYVNTEAFF. The CDR3 DNA is TGTGCCAGCAGTTACTATGTGAACACTGAAGCTTTCTTT.